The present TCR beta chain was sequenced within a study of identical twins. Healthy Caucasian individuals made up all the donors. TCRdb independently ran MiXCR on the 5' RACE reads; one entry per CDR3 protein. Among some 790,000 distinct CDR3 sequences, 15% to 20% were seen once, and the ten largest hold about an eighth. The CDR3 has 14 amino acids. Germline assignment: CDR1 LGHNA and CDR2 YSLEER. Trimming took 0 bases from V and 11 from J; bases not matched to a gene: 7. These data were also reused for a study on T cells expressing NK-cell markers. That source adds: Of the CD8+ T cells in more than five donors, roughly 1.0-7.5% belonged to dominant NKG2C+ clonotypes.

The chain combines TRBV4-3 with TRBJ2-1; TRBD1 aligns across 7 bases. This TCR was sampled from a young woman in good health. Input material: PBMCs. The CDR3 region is CASSQEGWTGKQFF. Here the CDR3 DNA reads TGCGCCAGCAGCCAAGAGGGTTGGACAGGCAAGCAGTTCTTC.